This is a list of T cell receptor beta chains from one sample in a study of cytomegalovirus exposure and HLA in healthy donors. The repertoire was sequenced with immunoSEQ multiplex PCR; TCRdb's copy has only in-frame clones and lacks some. The data contain some 180,000 clones, around nine tenths of them seen just once; the ten biggest clones take up 6.5% to 7.5%. Sequenced: PBMCs. The receptor set was obtained from a man younger than 40 in good health and CMV-seropositive. The CDR3 runs from the conserved cysteine through the conserved F or W. Fields, in order: clone size, D gene, V gene, J gene, CDR3 DNA, CDR3 protein. The D gene is left open where the match is weak. Clone size is shown for a subset of rows, as once, few, many or a class of expanded clone.

>once|TRBD1|TRBV2|TRBJ2-2
TGTGCCAGCAAAAAACAGGGGGCTTCCACCGGGGAGCTGTTTTTT
CASKKQGASTGELFF
>once|.|TRBV4-1|TRBJ1-1
TGCGCCAGCAGCCCACAGGGACCCAAGAATGAAGCTTTCTTT
CASSPQGPKNEAFF
>.|.|TRBV7-2|TRBJ1-2
TGTGCCAGCAGCTTAGGCCTCTTCGGGAGAGATGGCTACACCTTC
CASSLGLFGRDGYTF
>.|.|TRBV11-2|TRBJ1-1
TGTGCCAGCAGCCCGGACAGAGAATATCACACTGAAGCTTTCTTT
CASSPDREYHTEAFF
>.|.|TRBV9|TRBJ1-3
TGTGCCAGCAGCGTAGACGGAACGGGGGTAGACACCATATATTTT
CASSVDGTGVDTIYF
>.|.|TRBV6-5|TRBJ2-5
TGTGCCAGCAGCCAGTCCGGGTGGAAGACCCAGTACTTC
CASSQSGWKTQYF
>.|.|TRBV5-1|TRBJ1-2
TGCGCCAGCAGCCCCGTCGGGGACTTAAGGGGCTACACCTTC
CASSPVGDLRGYTF
>.|.|TRBV7-6|TRBJ2-1
TGTGCCAGCAGCTTTTCCGCCAACAATGAGCAGTTCTTC
CASSFSANNEQFF
>.|TRBD1|TRBV27|TRBJ1-2
TGTGCCAGCAGTCCCCAGACAGGGCCGTTTGGCTACACCTTC
CASSPQTGPFGYTF
>.|TRBD2|TRBV7-3|TRBJ2-5
TGTGCCAGCAGCAACGACGGGGGGGAGCGAGAGACCCAGTACTTC
CASSNDGGERETQYF
>.|.|TRBV4-3|TRBJ1-2
TGCGCCAGCAGCCAAGCGCCGACCTATGGCTACACCTTC
CASSQAPTYGYTF
>.|.|TRBV4-3|TRBJ1-1
TGCGCCAGCAGCCAAGATGCAGTTTCACAGAACACTGAAGCTTTCTTT
CASSQDAVSQNTEAFF
>.|.|TRBV7-9|TRBJ2-7
TGTGCCAGCAGCGACGGGGCCCATCGAACCTACGAGCAGTACTTC
CASSDGAHRTYEQYF
>.|.|TRBV4-1|TRBJ2-1
TGCGCCAGCAGCGATCAACCGGAGAGCTCCTACAATGAGCAGTTCTTC
CASSDQPESSYNEQFF
>.|.|TRBV16|TRBJ2-1
TGTGCCAGCAGCCAATCGTTGGGGTTTGAGCAGTTCTTC
CASSQSLGFEQFF
>.|TRBD1|TRBV30|TRBJ2-7
TGTGCCTGGAGTGTAGGGACAGGGATAACCTACGAGCAGTACTTC
CAWSVGTGITYEQYF
>.|.|TRBV9|TRBJ1-6
TGTGCCAGCAGCGTAGTGCTCAATTCACCCCTCCACTTT
CASSVVLNSPLHF
>.|.|TRBV15|TRBJ1-5
TGTGCCACCAGCAGAGTCCCCGACAGCCTAGATCAGCCCCAGCATTTT
CATSRVPDSLDQPQHF
>.|.|TRBV7-2|TRBJ1-2
TGTGCCAGCAGCTTAGTGGTAGGGGCAGACTATGGCTACACCTTC
CASSLVVGADYGYTF
>.|.|TRBV7-3|TRBJ2-2
TGTGCCAGCAGGCGGGTAGAGAACACCGGGGAGCTGTTTTTT
CASRRVENTGELFF
>few|TRBD2|TRBV7-9|TRBJ2-7
TGTGCCAGCAGCTCGGGGGGAGGGTTCTACGAGCAGTACTTC
CASSSGGGFYEQYF
>.|.|TRBV6-1|TRBJ2-1
TGTGCCAGCAGGGGTAGGGACTCAGTCAATGAGCAGTTCTTC
CASRGRDSVNEQFF
>.|.|TRBV7-2|TRBJ1-2
TGTGCCAGCAGGGGGACACCAGATGGCTACACCTTC
CASRGTPDGYTF
>.|.|TRBV28|TRBJ2-5
TGTGCCAGCAGTAGTAGGGCTAGAGAGACCCAGTACTTC
CASSSRARETQYF
>.|TRBD1|TRBV5-1|TRBJ2-1
TGCGCCAGCAGCTTGGATGGGACAGGGGGAAAAAATGAGCAGTTCTTC
CASSLDGTGGKNEQFF
>.|TRBD1|TRBV7-6|TRBJ2-5
TGTGCCAGCATAGGACAGGCCCAAGAGACCCAGTACTTC
CASIGQAQETQYF
>.|.|TRBV18|TRBJ2-1
TGTGCCAGCTCAACCAGGGGAGATGAGCAGTTCTTC
CASSTRGDEQFF